Shown below are 20 T cell receptor beta chains from a single sample sequenced in a study of blood T cell repertoires in COVID-19. Assay: immunoSEQ multiplex PCR; the TCRdb copy retains only in-frame clones and omits some. The sample has just over 300,000 clones, about nine tenths seen once. The specimen sequenced was peripheral blood. The receptor set was obtained from a woman in her twenties or thirties with COVID-19, enrolled during active disease.

V and J are TRBV7-8 and TRBJ1-1; D uncertain. Germline CDR1 SGHVS, CDR2 FQNEAQ. V was clipped by 1 base and J by 1 base, with 10 bases between them. The CDR3 length is 15 residues. The CDR3 DNA reads as TGTGCCAGCAGCTTAGGAGTGAGGAGGAACACTGAAGCTTTCTTT. Translation: CASSLGVRRNTEAFF.

In DNA, the CDR3 is TGCAGTGCTAGTTCGAGATCAATTTTGGATGAAAAACTGTTTTTT. Its translation: CSASSRSILDEKLFF. The V call is TRBV20-1, the J call TRBJ1-4; D unresolved. Trimming removed 3 bases at V and 6 bases at J, with 17 bases between. Germline CDR1 reads DFQATT; CDR2 reads SNEGSKA (reference sequence). The CDR3 sequence is 15 residues long.

This clone was detected a few times. The rearrangement uses TRBV28 and TRBJ1-1; D perhaps matches TRBD1 (5 bases). CDR3 length: 14 amino acids. V was trimmed by 10 bases and J by 3 bases, leaving 18 bases between them. Germline V gives CDR1 MDHEN, CDR2 SYDVKM. The CDR3 DNA reads TGTGCCATCTCGAGACAGACTTCGTACACTGAAGCTTTCTTT. Its translation: CAISRQTSYTEAFF. The full variable domain, with the rest looked up from reference TRBV28 and TRBJ1-1, is DVKVTQSSRYLVKRTGEKVFLECVQDMDHENMFWYRQDPGLGLRLIYFSYDVKMKEKGDIPEGYSVSREKKERFSLILESASTNQTSMYLCAISRQTSYTEAFFGQGTRLTVV.

V and J are TRBV11-3 and TRBJ2-2, with 10 positions matching TRBD1. The CDR3 is 15 amino acids. Germline V lookup: CDR1 SGHNT, CDR2 YENEEA. V lost 5 bases, J lost 7 bases, and 7 bases stayed unmatched. CDR3 nucleotide sequence: TGTGCCAGCAGCGCGGACAGGGGGTTTGGCGGGGAGCTGTTTTTT. This gives the protein CASSADRGFGGELFF. The variable domain in full, with the rest retrieved from reference TRBV11-3 and TRBJ2-2, is EAGVVQSPRYKIIEKKQPVAFWCNPISGHNTLYWYLQNLGQGPELLIRYENEEAVDDSQLPKDRFSAERLKGVDSTLKIQPAELGDSAVYLCASSADRGFGGELFFGEGSRLTVL.

The chain recombines TRBV15 with TRBJ2-2; 8 bases map to TRBD1. The CDR3 consists of 16 residues. V lost 5 bases, J lost 6 bases, and 11 bases stayed unmatched. Germline values: CDR1 LNHNV, CDR2 YYDKDF (reference sequence). Here the CDR3 reads CATSLTRTGFPGELFF. The CDR3 DNA reads as TGTGCCACCAGCCTCACCCGGACAGGGTTCCCCGGGGAGCTGTTTTTT. The full variable domain, in which reference TRBV15 and TRBJ2-2 provide the parts outside the CDR3, is DAMVIQNPRYQVTQFGKPVTLSCSQTLNHNVMYWYQQKSSQAPKLLFHYYDKDFNNEADTPDNFQSRRPNTSFCFLDIRSPGLGDTAMYLCATSLTRTGFPGELFFGEGSRLTVL.

The chain recombines TRBV7-9 with TRBJ1-4; possibly TRBD1 for D (6 bases). Germline CDR1 reads SEHNR; CDR2 reads FQNEAQ (reference sequence). Trimming removed 5 bases from V and 3 bases from J, with 19 bases in between. The CDR3 loop spans 17 amino acids. In nucleotides, the CDR3 is TGTGCCAGCAGCACAGGGCAGGCCGTTTGGGCTAATGAAAAACTGTTTTTT. Protein: CASSTGQAVWANEKLFF.

The chain has TRBV7-8 and TRBJ2-2, with TRBD1 as a possible D gene (6 bases). The CDR3 covers 15 residues. Germline CDR1 reads SGHVS; CDR2 reads FQNEAQ. Trimming pared 2 bases from V and 7 bases from J, leaving 14 bases between. The CDR3 loop is CASSLPGVVVGELFF. Written as DNA, the CDR3 is TGTGCCAGCAGCTTACCAGGGGTAGTAGTCGGGGAGCTGTTTTTT.

The J gene is TRBJ2-3, the V gene TRBV7-9; 9 nucleotides match TRBD2. There are 17 residues in the CDR3. Germline values: CDR1 SEHNR, CDR2 FQNEAQ (reference sequence). Trimming removed 0 bases from V and 2 bases from J; junction bases left unmatched: 6. CDR3 coding DNA: TGTGCCAGCAGCTTAGCTATAAGCGGGGGGCCCACAGATACGCAGTATTTT. The encoded protein is CASSLAISGGPTDTQYF.

The chain is built from TRBV7-6 and TRBJ2-7; 9 bases are a match to TRBD2. This CDR3 is built from 14 residues. Germline loops: CDR1 SGHVS, CDR2 FNYEAQ. V lost 3 bases and J lost 6; bases outside the gene matches: 6. CDR3 in amino acids: CASSFQRGAGEQYF. As DNA, the CDR3 is TGTGCCAGCAGCTTTCAGCGGGGGGCCGGCGAGCAGTACTTC. Looking up the rest from reference TRBV7-6 and TRBJ2-7 gives the full variable domain: GAGVSQSPRYKVTKRGQDVALRCDPISGHVSLYWYRQALGQGPEFLTYFNYEAQQDKSGLPNDRFSAERPEGSISTLTIQRTEQRDSAMYRCASSFQRGAGEQYFGPGTRLTVT.

The chain joins TRBV29-1 to TRBJ2-1; TRBD1 matches at 12 bases. The CDR3 covers 15 residues. The junction had 13 bases not matched to a gene; V was cut back by 6 bases and J by 10 bases. Germline-derived CDR1 and CDR2 are SQVTM and ANQGSEA. The CDR3 protein is CSVKRGTGGVGEQFF. The CDR3 DNA reads TGCAGCGTAAAGAGGGGGACAGGGGGCGTAGGGGAGCAGTTCTTC.

V gene TRBV24-1 combines with J gene TRBJ2-1, with 8 positions matching TRBD1. J was trimmed by 0 bases and V by 3 bases; bases with no gene match: 3. Germline loops: CDR1 KGHDR, CDR2 SFDVKD. CDR3 length: 16 amino acids. The CDR3 spells CATSDNRGNSYNEQFF. The DNA for the CDR3 is TGTGCCACCAGTGATAACAGGGGGAACTCCTACAATGAGCAGTTCTTC.

The CDR3 loop is CSVTGGRSTDTQYF. CDR3 in DNA: TGCAGCGTTACGGGGGGCCGCAGCACAGATACGCAGTATTTT. V is TRBV29-1 and J is TRBJ2-3, with D maybe TRBD2 (7 bases). V lost 5 bases to trimming and J lost 0 bases, with 12 bases between them. Germline V gene data show CDR1 as SQVTM and CDR2 as ANQGSEA. This CDR3 comprises 14 residues.

This chain joins TRBV11-2 and TRBJ2-3; perhaps TRBD1 as D (7 bases). This CDR3 is built from 13 residues. Trimming removed 5 bases from V and 6 bases from J, with 12 bases in between. The germline V gene has CDR1 SGHAT and CDR2 FQNNGV. Written as DNA, the CDR3 is TGTGCCAGCAGCCTATCAGGGGGGGATACGCAGTATTTT. It is translated as CASSLSGGDTQYF.

The rearrangement uses TRBV5-1 and TRBJ2-1, with D tentatively TRBD1 (6 bases). CDR1 is SGHRS, CDR2 YFSETQ, per germline. CDR3 size: 15 residues. Trimming left V 7 bases short and J 2 bases short, with 16 bases between. This CDR3 reads CASGRGGAPYNEQFF. Written as DNA, the CDR3 is TGCGCCAGCGGGCGAGGGGGAGCCCCCTACAATGAGCAGTTCTTC.

The J gene is TRBJ1-6, the V gene TRBV11-3; D perhaps matches TRBD1 (5 bases). From germline, CDR1 is SGHNT and CDR2 YENEEA. The V end lost 1 base, the J end lost 8 bases, and 15 bases lay between the germline ends. CDR3 size: 16 residues. The CDR3 nucleotides read TGTGCCAGCAGCTTAGCCTACCAGGGTGAGGATTCACCCCTCCACTTT. Its translation is CASSLAYQGEDSPLHF.

The chain has TRBV6-1 and TRBJ2-1; 9 bases fit TRBD1. The CDR3 has 15 residues. Germline CDR1 and CDR2: MNHNS and SASEGT. V gave up 3 bases and J gave up 6 bases; unmatched junction bases: 6. As DNA, the CDR3 is TGTGCCAGCAGTGATACACAGGGGGCGAGCAATGAGCAGTTCTTC. It is translated as CASSDTQGASNEQFF.

This clone was picked up one time. The J gene is TRBJ2-7, the V gene TRBV27; D not resolved. Germline V gene data show CDR1 as MNHEY and CDR2 as SMNVEV (reference sequence). The CDR3 has 14 residues. The germline V and J ends were trimmed by 0 bases and 0 bases, with 6 bases remaining between them. The CDR3 coding sequence is TGTGCCAGCAGTTTATCGCGGAGCTCCTACGAGCAGTACTTC. As protein: CASSLSRSSYEQYF.

This chain connects TRBV5-6 to TRBJ2-7; D is unresolved. CDR3 length: 15 residues. V was pared by 0 bases and J by 4 bases, with 14 bases between. The germline CDR1 and CDR2 sequences are SGHDT and YYEEEE. CDR3 DNA: TGTGCCAGCAGCTTGGAGGCCGGGTCTGAATACGAGCAGTACGTC. Translation gives CASSLEAGSEYEQYV.

This chain links TRBV5-1 with TRBJ2-2; possibly TRBD1 for D (5 bases). The V and J ends lost 5 bases and 6 bases respectively, with 14 bases between them. The CDR3 is 14 residues long. Germline CDR1 SGHRS, CDR2 YFSETQ. The chain's CDR3 is CASRKDTRAGELFF. The CDR3 nucleotides are TGCGCCAGCAGAAAGGACACTCGGGCCGGGGAGCTGTTTTTT.

V gene TRBV27 combines with J gene TRBJ2-2; 8 positions match TRBD1. Germline V CDR1 and CDR2: MNHEY, SMNVEV (reference sequence). This CDR3 is 17 amino acids long. V lost 2 bases, J lost 1 base, and 6 bases stayed unmatched. The CDR3 here is CASSLRKDRVNTGELFF. DNA for the CDR3: TGTGCCAGCAGTTTACGGAAGGACAGGGTGAACACCGGGGAGCTGTTTTTT.